Shown below are 22 T cell receptor beta chains from a single sample sequenced in a study of tumor-infiltrating lymphocytes in localized non-small cell lung cancer. Produced via immunoSEQ multiplex PCR; TCRdb's table is partial and in-frame only. Of around 12,000 clones in the sample, approximately 85% were seen once. Sequencing used uninvolved lung tissue not adjacent to the tumor. These receptors came from a human donor with non-small cell lung cancer.

The chain recombines TRBV10-1 with TRBJ2-2, with D perhaps matching TRBD2 (6 bases). This CDR3 contains 14 residues. The germline V and J ends were trimmed by 0 bases and 7 bases, with 9 bases remaining between them. CDR1 is WNHNN and CDR2 is SYGVQD in the germline V gene (reference sequence). The CDR3: CASSESLEGGELFF. The CDR3 DNA follows: TGCGCCAGCAGTGAGTCCCTGGAGGGCGGGGAGCTGTTTTTT.

The chain uses TRBV10-3 and TRBJ2-3; D remains unclear. The germline V gene encodes CDR1 ENHRY and CDR2 SYGVKD. The germline V and J ends were trimmed by 8 bases and 1 base, with 7 bases remaining between them. This CDR3 comprises 12 residues. CDR3 in DNA: TGTGCCATCTGGGGTGGCACAGATACGCAGTATTTT. This gives the protein CAIWGGTDTQYF.

The chain carries TRBV30 and TRBJ1-2, with a possible D match to TRBD1 (5 bases). V dropped 8 bases and J dropped 4 bases, with 17 bases sitting between them. This CDR3 contains 13 residues. CDR1 is GTSNPN and CDR2 is SVGIG in the germline V gene (reference sequence). The CDR3 nucleotides are TGTGCCGGTCGACAGCCCTCCCTCTATGGCTACACCTTC. Protein product: CAGRQPSLYGYTF. Variable domain in full (rest from reference TRBV30 and TRBJ1-2): SQTIHQWPATLVQPVGSPLSLECTVEGTSNPNLYWYRQAAGRGLQLLFYSVGIGQISSEVPQNLSASRPQDRQFILSSKKLLLSDSGFYLCAGRQPSLYGYTFGSGTRLTVV.

With regard to this clone: The identical CDR3 is also encoded by other nucleotide sequences in the sample. The chain recombines TRBV18 with TRBJ2-3; 8 nucleotides agree with TRBD1. The length of the CDR3 is 15 residues. Unmatched junction bases numbered 6, after V lost 5 bases and J lost 2 bases. Germline lookup yields CDR1 KGHSH and CDR2 LQKENI. The chain's CDR3 is CASSTGGAATDTQYF. The DNA of the CDR3 is TGTGCCAGCTCAACAGGGGGAGCAGCCACAGATACGCAGTATTTT.

The V call is TRBV5-5, the J call TRBJ1-4; D possibly corresponds to TRBD1 (5 bases). This CDR3 has 14 amino acids. Per the germline V gene, CDR1 is SGHKS and CDR2 is YYEKEE (reference sequence). Trimming pared 3 bases from V and 3 bases from J, leaving 9 bases between. This CDR3 reads CASSWGGPNEKLFF. CDR3 sequence (DNA): TGTGCCAGCAGCTGGGGGGGTCCTAATGAAAAACTGTTTTTT.

Remarks on this clone: The same CDR3 arises from other DNA sequences in this sample as well. The rearrangement uses TRBV29-1 and TRBJ2-5, with a tentative D call TRBD1 (6 bases). The CDR3 extends over 12 amino acids. The germline V and J ends were trimmed by 4 bases and 5 bases, with 11 bases remaining between them. Germline V gene sequence: CDR1 SQVTM, CDR2 ANQGSEA. The CDR3: CSVGGQGETQYF. CDR3 DNA sequence: TGCAGCGTTGGGGGGCAAGGGGAGACCCAGTACTTC.

The CDR3 region has the DNA TGTGCCAGCAGCCTCCTTTGGGACCCCGCGGGCAATCAGCCCCAGCATTTT. Translating gives CASSLLWDPAGNQPQHF. The J gene is TRBJ1-5, the V gene TRBV7-8; D is possibly TRBD1 (5 bases). V dropped 5 bases and J dropped 2 bases, with 19 bases sitting between them. Per the germline V gene, CDR1 is SGHVS and CDR2 is FQNEAQ. The length of the CDR3 is 17 residues.

This sequence joins TRBV7-2 and TRBJ2-1, with 9 bases identical to TRBD2. The CDR3 loop spans 16 amino acids. The germline V gene has CDR1 SGHTA and CDR2 FQGNSA. The V segment lost 5 bases and the J segment 10 bases; nucleotides outside the gene matches: 15. CDR3 amino acids: CASSLTRLAVYAEQFF. The CDR3 bases are TGTGCCAGCAGCCTTACGCGACTAGCGGTTTACGCGGAGCAGTTCTTC.

This sequence joins TRBV5-6 and TRBJ1-2, with 8 bases fitting TRBD1. The junction had 5 bases not matched to a gene; V was cut back by 4 bases and J by 6 bases. The CDR3 is 13 amino acids. Germline V lookup: CDR1 SGHDT, CDR2 YYEEEE. CDR3 DNA: TGTGCCAGCAGCAAGGGACAGGTCGATGGCTACACCTTC. This translates into CASSKGQVDGYTF.

The CDR3 region is CASSSWSPQETQYF. Written as DNA, the CDR3 is TGTGCCAGCAGTTCCTGGTCCCCCCAAGAGACCCAGTACTTC. The rearrangement joins TRBV27 to TRBJ2-5; the D is unclear. V lost 4 bases to trimming and J lost 1 base, with 10 bases between them. In germline, CDR1 is MNHEY, CDR2 SMNVEV (reference sequence). The CDR3 runs 14 residues.

This clone was seen only once. The chain carries TRBV29-1 and TRBJ1-1; the D is unclear. This CDR3 comprises 12 residues. CDR1 is SQVTM, CDR2 ANQGSEA, per germline. Trimming stripped 3 bases from V and 1 base from J, with 6 bases between. The CDR3 DNA reads TGCAGCGTTGATGCGGCGAACACTGAAGCTTTCTTT. This encodes CSVDAANTEAFF. The full variable domain, rest sourced from reference TRBV29-1 and TRBJ1-1, is SAVISQKPSRDICQRGTSLTIQCQVDSQVTMMFWYRQQPGQSLTLIATANQGSEATYESGFVIDKFPISRPNLTFSTLTVSNMSPEDSSIYLCSVDAANTEAFFGQGTRLTVV.

V gene TRBV29-1 combines with J gene TRBJ2-3; 9 bases agree with TRBD1. CDR1 and CDR2 from the germline V gene are SQVTM and ANQGSEA. This CDR3 contains 15 residues. Germline trimming cut 7 bases from V and 0 bases from J; bases unmatched to any gene: 8. Here the CDR3 DNA reads TGCAGCGCTCAAGCAGGGACAGGGAGCACAGATACGCAGTATTTT. It translates to CSAQAGTGSTDTQYF.

The chain links TRBV6-1 to TRBJ1-2; maybe TRBD1 (5 bases). CDR3 length: 16 residues. The germline V and J ends were trimmed by 2 bases and 0 bases, with 13 bases remaining between them. CDR1 is MNHNS, CDR2 SASEGT, per germline. CDR3 sequence (DNA): TGTGCCAGCAGTGAAACCCCGGGGCGGTCTAACTATGGCTACACCTTC. This sequence encodes CASSETPGRSNYGYTF.

This clone showed up just once. The V call is TRBV13, the J call TRBJ2-3; TRBD2 matches at 10 bases. The CDR3 loop spans 18 amino acids. Germline V gives CDR1 PRHDT, CDR2 FYEKMQ (reference sequence). V was pared by 0 bases and J by 0 bases, with 6 bases of the junction left unmatched. CDR3 DNA sequence: TGTGCCAGCAGCTTAGGGACCCTAGCGGGAGTTAGCACAGATACGCAGTATTTT. The encoded protein is CASSLGTLAGVSTDTQYF.

The rearrangement links TRBV30 to TRBJ2-7, with 8 bases fitting TRBD1. Per germline, CDR1 GTSNPN and CDR2 SVGIG (reference sequence). J lost 10 bases, V lost 3 bases, and 14 bases had no gene match. This CDR3 has 14 residues. DNA of the CDR3: TGTGCCTGGAGCGCCGGGACAGGCGACTGGCCCCAGTACTTC. The encoded protein is CAWSAGTGDWPQYF.

The V call is TRBV27, the J call TRBJ1-5; D gene unclear. Trimming took 0 bases from V and 6 from J, leaving 6 bases between them. CDR3 length: 13 amino acids. CDR1 is MNHEY, CDR2 SMNVEV, per germline (reference sequence). The CDR3 DNA reads as TGTGCCAGCAGTTTATCGGCGGGTCAGCCCCAGCATTTT. Its protein product is CASSLSAGQPQHF.

The table lists this clone with a count of one. The DNA of the CDR3 is TGTGCCGGTAGTTCTGCGACCCAGGGCACAGATACGCAGTATTTT. Its translation is CAGSSATQGTDTQYF. This chain joins TRBV7-9 and TRBJ2-3; no firm D call. The CDR3 consists of 15 residues. With 11 bases removed from V and 1 base from J, the gap between germline ends came to 19 bases. Germline CDR1 SEHNR, CDR2 FQNEAQ (reference sequence).

The chain joins TRBV10-3 to TRBJ1-3, with D possibly TRBD1 on 5 matching bases. Germline V lookup: CDR1 ENHRY, CDR2 SYGVKD. The CDR3 has 16 amino acids. V was clipped by 4 bases and J by 0 bases, with 13 bases between them. DNA for the CDR3: TGTGCCATCAGTGCTGGGGGGGAAGCCTCTGGAAACACCATATATTTT. Encoded protein: CAISAGGEASGNTIYF.

The chain employs TRBV5-1 and TRBJ2-1; 8 bases are a match to TRBD2. The ends lost 0 bases at V and 15 bases at J; junction bases unmatched: 14. This CDR3 is built from 15 residues. Germline CDR1 is SGHRS and CDR2 is YFSETQ. The CDR3 sequence is CASSLEGKRENRGFF. The CDR3 DNA reads as TGCGCCAGCAGCTTGGAGGGCAAGCGGGAGAATAGGGGGTTCTTC.

V and J are TRBV2 and TRBJ1-5; TRBD1 might be the D (6 bases). CDR1 SNHLY and CDR2 FYNNEI come from the germline V gene. This CDR3 is 15 amino acids long. The V gene lost 3 bases and the J gene lost 7 bases, with 16 bases spanning the gap. CDR3 nucleotides: TGTGCCAGCAGTGATGAGGGGGTGAGGTCGCAGCCCCAGCATTTT. Translating gives CASSDEGVRSQPQHF.

The chain couples TRBV15 to TRBJ2-1, with TRBD2 matching over 10 bases. Trimming at V came to 0 bases and at J to 3 bases, leaving 2 bases not matched to a gene. Looked up from germline, CDR1 is LNHNV and CDR2 is YYDKDF (reference sequence). The CDR3 loop spans 16 amino acids. The CDR3 reads CATSREGLASYNEQFF. The CDR3 DNA sequence: TGTGCCACCAGCAGAGAGGGACTAGCGAGCTACAATGAGCAGTTCTTC.

This sequence joins TRBV6-5 and TRBJ2-7, with TRBD1 matching over 7 bases. V shed 6 bases and J 1 base; nucleotides not matched to a gene: 9. Germline-derived CDR1 and CDR2 are MNHEY and SVGAGI. This CDR3 has 15 residues. The CDR3 spells CASRDPRTGSYEQYF. The CDR3 DNA reads TGTGCCAGCAGGGATCCGAGGACAGGATCCTACGAGCAGTACTTC.